The clone carrying this T cell receptor beta chain has just a few counts. The data belong to a study of early T cells in non-severe SARS-CoV-2 infection. The protocol attached unique molecular identifiers to individual cDNA molecules. TCRdb reprocessed the 5' RACE reads with MiXCR, giving one entry per CDR3 protein. The profile shows tens of thousands of distinct CDR3 sequences, roughly 8.7% of them singletons. Germline CDR1 and CDR2: KGHDR and SFDVKD. CDR3 length: 18 residues. The junction had 18 bases not matched to a gene; V was cut back by 2 bases and J by 8 bases. The sequences come from whole blood, collected at baseline. V and J are TRBV24-1 and TRBJ1-2, with 8 bases matching TRBD1. The source is an adult who was a healthcare worker with PCR-confirmed SARS-CoV-2 infection or an uninfected control (not recorded which). For the CDR3, the DNA is TGTGCCACCAGTGATTCCCTACGTCAGGACAGGGTTTCCCCCGGCTACACCTTC. Translated, it gives CATSDSLRQDRVSPGYTF.